The sequence of this TCR beta chain was determined in a study of regulatory T cells in long-lasting Graves disease. This CDR3 comprises 15 residues. Germline V CDR1 and CDR2: SGHNT, YYREEE (reference sequence). With iRepertoire HTBI primers and Arm-PCR of CDR3 regions, TCR beta libraries were built. MiXCR was run by TCRdb on the multiplex PCR reads, yielding one entry per CDR3 protein. The sample comprises around 460,000 distinct CDR3 sequences, roughly 21% of which are singletons, and over 6% rests with the top ten. In regard to this clonotype: The junction and the germline gene differ at one end; a read error may be behind it.

The time point was: persistent/refractory GD, antithyroid drugs over 5 years with positive TRAb. Extracted PBMC RNA gave rise to the TCR library. V is TRBV5-4 and J is TRBJ2-2; TRBD1 might be the D (6 bases). This receptor was taken from a female donor with Graves disease. Sequencing used peripheral blood mononuclear cells (PBMCs), obtained when the disease was refractory, from a patient treated with antithyroid drugs. The DNA for the CDR3 is TGTGCCAGCGGCTTGGCAGGGGCCTACACCGGGGAGCTGTTTTTT. Translated: CASGLAGAYTGELFF.